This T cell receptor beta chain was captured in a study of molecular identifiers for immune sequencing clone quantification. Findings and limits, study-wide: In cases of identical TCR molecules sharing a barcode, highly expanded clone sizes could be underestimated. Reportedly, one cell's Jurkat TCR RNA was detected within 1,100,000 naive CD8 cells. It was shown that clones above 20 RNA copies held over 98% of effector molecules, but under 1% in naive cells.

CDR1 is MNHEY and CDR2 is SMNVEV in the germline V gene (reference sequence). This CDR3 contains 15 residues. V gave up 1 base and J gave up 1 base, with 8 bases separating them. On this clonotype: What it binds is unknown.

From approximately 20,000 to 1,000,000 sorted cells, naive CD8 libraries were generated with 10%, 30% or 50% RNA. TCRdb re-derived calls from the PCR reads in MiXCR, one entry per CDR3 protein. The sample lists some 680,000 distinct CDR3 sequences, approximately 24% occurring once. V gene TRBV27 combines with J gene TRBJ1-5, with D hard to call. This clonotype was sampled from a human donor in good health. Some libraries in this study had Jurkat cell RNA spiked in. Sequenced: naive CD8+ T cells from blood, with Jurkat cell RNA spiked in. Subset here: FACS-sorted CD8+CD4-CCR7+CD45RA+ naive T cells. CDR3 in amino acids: CASSLFPPSNQPQHF. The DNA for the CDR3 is TGTGCCAGCAGTTTATTCCCGCCCAGCAATCAGCCCCAGCATTTT.